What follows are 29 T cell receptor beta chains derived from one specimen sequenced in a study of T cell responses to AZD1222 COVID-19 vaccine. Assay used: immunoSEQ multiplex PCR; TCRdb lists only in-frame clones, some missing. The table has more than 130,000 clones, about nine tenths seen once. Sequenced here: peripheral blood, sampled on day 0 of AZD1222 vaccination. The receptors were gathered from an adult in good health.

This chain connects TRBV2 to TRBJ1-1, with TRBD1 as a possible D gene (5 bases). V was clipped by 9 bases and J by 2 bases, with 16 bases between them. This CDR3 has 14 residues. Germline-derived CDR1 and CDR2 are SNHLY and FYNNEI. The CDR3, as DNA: TGTGCCAGGGGGGGGTACCGACTTAACACTGAAGCTTTCTTT. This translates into CARGGYRLNTEAFF.

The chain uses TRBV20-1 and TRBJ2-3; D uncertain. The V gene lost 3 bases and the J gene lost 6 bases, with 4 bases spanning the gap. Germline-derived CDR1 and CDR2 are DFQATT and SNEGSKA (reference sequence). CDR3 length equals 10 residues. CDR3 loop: CSASLDTQYF. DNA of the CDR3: TGCAGTGCTAGTCTGGATACGCAGTATTTT.

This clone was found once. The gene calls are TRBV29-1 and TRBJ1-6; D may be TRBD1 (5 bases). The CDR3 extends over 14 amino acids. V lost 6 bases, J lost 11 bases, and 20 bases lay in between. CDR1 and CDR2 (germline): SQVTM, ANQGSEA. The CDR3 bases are TGCAGCGTGGTGCTAAAGGCGGGGCTCACACCCCTCCACTTT. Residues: CSVVLKAGLTPLHF.

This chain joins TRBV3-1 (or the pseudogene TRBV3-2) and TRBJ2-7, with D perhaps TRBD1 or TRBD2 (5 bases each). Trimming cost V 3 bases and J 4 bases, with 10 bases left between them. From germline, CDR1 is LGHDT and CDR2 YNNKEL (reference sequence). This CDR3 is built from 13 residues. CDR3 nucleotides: TGTGCCAGCAGCCAGATATGGGGGTACGAGCAGTACTTC. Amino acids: CASSQIWGYEQYF.

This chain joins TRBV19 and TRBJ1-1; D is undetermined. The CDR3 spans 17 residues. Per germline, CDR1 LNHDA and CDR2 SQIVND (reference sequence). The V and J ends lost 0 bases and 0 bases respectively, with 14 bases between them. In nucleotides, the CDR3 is TGTGCCAGTAGTATAGATCTATGGTCAAGGATGAACACTGAAGCTTTCTTT. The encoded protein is CASSIDLWSRMNTEAFF. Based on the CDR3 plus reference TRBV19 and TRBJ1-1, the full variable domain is DGGITQSPKYLFRKEGQNVTLSCEQNLNHDAMYWYRQDPGQGLRLIYYSQIVNDFQKGDIAEGYSVSREKKESFPLTVTSAQKNPTAFYLCASSIDLWSRMNTEAFFGQGTRLTVV.

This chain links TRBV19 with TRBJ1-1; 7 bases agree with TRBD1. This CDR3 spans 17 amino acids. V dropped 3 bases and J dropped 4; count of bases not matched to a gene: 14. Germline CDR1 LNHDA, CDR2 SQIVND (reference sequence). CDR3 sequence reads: CASSINKGPGGPTEAFF. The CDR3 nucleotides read TGTGCCAGTAGTATTAATAAGGGGCCAGGGGGGCCCACTGAAGCTTTCTTT.

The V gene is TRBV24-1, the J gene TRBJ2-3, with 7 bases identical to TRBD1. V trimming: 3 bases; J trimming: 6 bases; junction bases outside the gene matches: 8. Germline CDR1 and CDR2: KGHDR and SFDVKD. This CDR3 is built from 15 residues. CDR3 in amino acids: CATSDPRQGADTQYF. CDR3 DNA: TGTGCCACCAGTGATCCGAGACAGGGAGCGGATACGCAGTATTTT.

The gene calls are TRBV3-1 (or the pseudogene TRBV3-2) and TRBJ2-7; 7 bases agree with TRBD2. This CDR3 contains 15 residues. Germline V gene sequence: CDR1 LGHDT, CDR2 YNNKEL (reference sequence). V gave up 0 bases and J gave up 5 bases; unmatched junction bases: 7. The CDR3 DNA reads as TGTGCCAGCAGCCAAGACCCGGGGGGTCTCGACGAGCAGTACTTC. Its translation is CASSQDPGGLDEQYF.

CDR3 in amino acids: CASSLLAGVANEQFF. The CDR3 DNA sequence: TGCGCCAGCAGCTTACTAGCGGGAGTAGCCAATGAGCAGTTCTTC. This chain joins TRBV5-1 and TRBJ2-1, with TRBD2 matching over 11 bases. The ends lost 2 bases at V and 6 bases at J; junction bases unmatched: 4. Germline V gene sequence: CDR1 SGHRS, CDR2 YFSETQ. The CDR3 has 15 residues.

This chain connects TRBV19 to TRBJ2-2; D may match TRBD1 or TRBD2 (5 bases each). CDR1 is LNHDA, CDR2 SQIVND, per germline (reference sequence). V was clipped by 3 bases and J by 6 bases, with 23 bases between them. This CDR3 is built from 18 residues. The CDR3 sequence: CASSMPSGTPWRAGELFF. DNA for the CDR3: TGTGCCAGTAGTATGCCATCCGGGACCCCCTGGAGAGCCGGGGAGCTGTTTTTT.

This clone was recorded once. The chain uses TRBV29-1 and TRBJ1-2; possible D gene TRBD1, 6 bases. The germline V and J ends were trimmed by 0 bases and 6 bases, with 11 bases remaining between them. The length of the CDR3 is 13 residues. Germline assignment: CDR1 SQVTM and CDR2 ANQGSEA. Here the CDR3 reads CSVEDDRPDGYTF. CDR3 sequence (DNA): TGCAGCGTTGAAGACGACAGGCCAGATGGCTACACCTTC.

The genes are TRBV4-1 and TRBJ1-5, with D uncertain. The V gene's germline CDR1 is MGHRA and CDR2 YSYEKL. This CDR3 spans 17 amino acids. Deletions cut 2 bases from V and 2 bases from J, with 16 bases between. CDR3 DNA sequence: TGCGCCAGCAGCCAAACTTCCGGGCAAGAGGGCAATCAGCCCCAGCATTTT. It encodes CASSQTSGQEGNQPQHF.

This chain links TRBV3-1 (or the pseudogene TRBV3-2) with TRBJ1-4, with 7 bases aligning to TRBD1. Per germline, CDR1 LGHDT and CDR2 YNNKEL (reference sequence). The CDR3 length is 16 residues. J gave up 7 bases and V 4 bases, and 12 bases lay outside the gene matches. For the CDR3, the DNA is TGTGCCAGCAGCCTGGAAGAGACAGGGCACGGTGAAAAACTGTTTTTT. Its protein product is CASSLEETGHGEKLFF.

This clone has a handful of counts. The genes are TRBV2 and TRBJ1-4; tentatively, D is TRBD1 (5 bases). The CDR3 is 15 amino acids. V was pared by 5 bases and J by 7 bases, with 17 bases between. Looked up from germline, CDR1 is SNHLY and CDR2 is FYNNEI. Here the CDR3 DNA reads TGTGCCAGCAGTTACACGGGGCCTCGGAGTGAAAAACTGTTTTTT. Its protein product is CASSYTGPRSEKLFF.

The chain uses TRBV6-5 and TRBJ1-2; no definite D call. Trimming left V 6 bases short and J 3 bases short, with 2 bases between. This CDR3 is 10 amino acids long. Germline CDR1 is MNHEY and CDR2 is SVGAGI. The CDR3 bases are TGTGCCAGCAGAGACTATGGCTACACCTTC. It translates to CASRDYGYTF.

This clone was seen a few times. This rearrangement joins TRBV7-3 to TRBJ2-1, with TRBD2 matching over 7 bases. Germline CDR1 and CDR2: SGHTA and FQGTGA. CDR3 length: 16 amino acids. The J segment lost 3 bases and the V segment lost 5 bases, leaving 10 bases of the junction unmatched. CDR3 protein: CASSPTPGLNYNEQFF. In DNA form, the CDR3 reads TGTGCCAGCAGCCCTACCCCGGGACTAAACTACAATGAGCAGTTCTTC.

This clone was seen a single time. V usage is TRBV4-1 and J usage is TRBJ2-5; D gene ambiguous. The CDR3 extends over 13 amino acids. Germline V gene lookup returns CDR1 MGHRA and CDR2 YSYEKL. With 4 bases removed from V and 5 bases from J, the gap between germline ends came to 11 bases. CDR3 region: CASSLNKRETQYF. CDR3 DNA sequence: TGCGCCAGCAGCCTAAATAAAAGGGAGACCCAGTACTTC.

As DNA, the CDR3 is TGTGCCAGCAGTTTAGGTACAGGGGGCGTCAGCACCGGGGAGCTGTTTTTT. It yields the protein CASSLGTGGVSTGELFF. This chain connects TRBV27 to TRBJ2-2; 9 bases line up with TRBD1. CDR3 length equals 17 residues. Germline CDR1 MNHEY, CDR2 SMNVEV (reference sequence). V lost 2 bases, J lost 4 bases, and 8 bases stayed unmatched.

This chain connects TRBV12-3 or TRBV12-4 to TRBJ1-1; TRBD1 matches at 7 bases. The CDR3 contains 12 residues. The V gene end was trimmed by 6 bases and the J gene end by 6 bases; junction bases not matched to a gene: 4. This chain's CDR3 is CASSDRDPEAFF. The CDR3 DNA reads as TGTGCCAGCAGCGACAGGGATCCTGAAGCTTTCTTT.

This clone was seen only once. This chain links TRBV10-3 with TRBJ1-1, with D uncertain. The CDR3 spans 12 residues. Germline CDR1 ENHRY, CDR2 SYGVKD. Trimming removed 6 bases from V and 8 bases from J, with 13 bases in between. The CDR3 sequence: CAISERGSEAFF. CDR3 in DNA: TGTGCCATCAGCGAACGGGGATCCGAAGCTTTCTTT.

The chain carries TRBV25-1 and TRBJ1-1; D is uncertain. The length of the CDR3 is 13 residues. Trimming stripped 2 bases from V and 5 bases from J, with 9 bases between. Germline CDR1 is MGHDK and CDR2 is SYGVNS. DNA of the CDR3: TGTGCCAGCAGTGAAAAGGGCGGGACTGAAGCTTTCTTT. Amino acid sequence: CASSEKGGTEAFF.

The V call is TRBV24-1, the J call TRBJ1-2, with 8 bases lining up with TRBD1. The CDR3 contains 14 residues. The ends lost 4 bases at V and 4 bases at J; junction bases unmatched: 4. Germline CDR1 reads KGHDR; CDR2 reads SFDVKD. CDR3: CATSELDRGYGYTF. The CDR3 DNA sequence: TGTGCCACCAGTGAACTCGACAGGGGCTATGGCTACACCTTC.

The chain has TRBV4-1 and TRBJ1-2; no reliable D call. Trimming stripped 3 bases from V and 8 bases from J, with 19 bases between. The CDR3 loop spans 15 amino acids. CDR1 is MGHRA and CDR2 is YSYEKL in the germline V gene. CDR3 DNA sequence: TGCGCCAGCAGCCATGCCGGACTCCCCTCGGAAGGCTACACCTTC. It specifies CASSHAGLPSEGYTF.

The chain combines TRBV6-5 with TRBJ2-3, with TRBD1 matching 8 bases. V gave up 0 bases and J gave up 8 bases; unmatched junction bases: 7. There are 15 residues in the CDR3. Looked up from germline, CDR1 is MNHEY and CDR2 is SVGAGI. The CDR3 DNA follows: TGTGCCAGCAGTTACTCGCCAGGGGGCAGGGGTACGCAGTATTTT. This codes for CASSYSPGGRGTQYF.

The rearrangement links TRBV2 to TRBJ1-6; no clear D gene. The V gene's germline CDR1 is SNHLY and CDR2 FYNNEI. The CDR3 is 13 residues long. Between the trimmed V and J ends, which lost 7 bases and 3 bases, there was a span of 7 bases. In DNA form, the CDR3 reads TGTGCCAGCAAGTACAACTATAATTCACCCCTCCACTTT. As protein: CASKYNYNSPLHF.

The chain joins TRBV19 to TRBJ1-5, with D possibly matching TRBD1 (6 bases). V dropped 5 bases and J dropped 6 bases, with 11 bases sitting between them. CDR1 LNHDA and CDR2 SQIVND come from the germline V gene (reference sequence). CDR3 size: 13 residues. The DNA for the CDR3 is TGTGCCAGTAGTCAGGGGTCACCTCAGCCCCAGCATTTT. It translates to CASSQGSPQPQHF.

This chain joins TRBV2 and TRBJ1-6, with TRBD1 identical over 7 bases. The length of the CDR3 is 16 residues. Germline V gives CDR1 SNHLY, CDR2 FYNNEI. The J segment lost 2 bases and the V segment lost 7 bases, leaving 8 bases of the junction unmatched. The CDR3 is CASTLDREPYNSPLHF. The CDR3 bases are TGTGCCAGCACCTTAGACAGGGAACCCTATAATTCACCCCTCCACTTT.

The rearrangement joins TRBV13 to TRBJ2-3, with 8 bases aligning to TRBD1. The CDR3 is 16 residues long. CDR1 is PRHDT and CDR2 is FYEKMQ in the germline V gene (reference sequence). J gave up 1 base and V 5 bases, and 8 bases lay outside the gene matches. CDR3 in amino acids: CASSKRPGQGTDTQYF. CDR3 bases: TGTGCCAGCAGCAAAAGGCCGGGACAGGGCACAGATACGCAGTATTTT.

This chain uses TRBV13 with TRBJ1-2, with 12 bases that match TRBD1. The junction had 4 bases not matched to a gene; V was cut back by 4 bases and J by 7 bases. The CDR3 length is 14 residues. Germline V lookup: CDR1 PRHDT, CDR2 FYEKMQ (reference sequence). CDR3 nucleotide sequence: TGTGCCAGCAGCTCGGGACAGGGGGCTGGTGGCTACACCTTC. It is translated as CASSSGQGAGGYTF. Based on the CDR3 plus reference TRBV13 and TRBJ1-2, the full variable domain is AAGVIQSPRHLIKEKRETATLKCYPIPRHDTVYWYQQGPGQDPQFLISFYEKMQSDKGSIPDRFSAQQFSDYHSELNMSSLELGDSALYFCASSSGQGAGGYTFGSGTRLTVV.